The present T cell receptor (beta chain) was sequenced within a study of cytomegalovirus exposure and HLA in healthy donors. The study's findings and limits: A list of approximately 160 TCR beta chains associated with cytomegalovirus was given.

In the PCR, 60 Vbeta and 13 Jbeta primers were used. Clones were read by immunoSEQ multiplex PCR, and TCRdb kept only the in-frame ones, dropping some. Here the sample spans approximately 110,000 clones, around two thirds being singletons. On this clone itself: Antigen specificity is unknown.

Germline loops: CDR1 MNHEY, CDR2 SVGAGI. The CDR3 extends over 14 amino acids. V lost 4 bases to trimming and J lost 4 bases, with 11 bases between them. All the people who gave samples were healthy bone marrow donors. Sequences were obtained from PBMCs. The rearrangement uses TRBV6-5 and TRBJ1-3; D is undetermined. This TCR derives from a man aged 55-75 years in good health and CMV-seropositive. CDR3 bases: TGTGCCAGCAGTTTACTCGGAGGGGGAAACACCATATATTTT. Its translation is CASSLLGGGNTIYF.